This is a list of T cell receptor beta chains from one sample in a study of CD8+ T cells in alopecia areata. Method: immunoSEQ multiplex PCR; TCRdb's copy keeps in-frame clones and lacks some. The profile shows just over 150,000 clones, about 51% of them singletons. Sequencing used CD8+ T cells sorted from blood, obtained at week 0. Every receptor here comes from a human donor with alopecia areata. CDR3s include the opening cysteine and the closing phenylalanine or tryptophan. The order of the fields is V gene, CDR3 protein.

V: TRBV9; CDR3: CASTLDRPGELFF
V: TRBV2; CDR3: CASSYGTGSYEQYF
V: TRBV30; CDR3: CAWRETSGYTF
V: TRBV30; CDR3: CAWSILDDTEAFF
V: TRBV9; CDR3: CASRSTSGSGPGNTIYF
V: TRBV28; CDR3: CASSSGTSNNEQFF
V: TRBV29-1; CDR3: CSVEVAGDYGYTF
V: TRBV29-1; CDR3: CSVGDQASYIF
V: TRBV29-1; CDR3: CSTRVNTEAFF
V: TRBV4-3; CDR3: CASSQDLAGMNTEAFF
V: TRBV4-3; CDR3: CASSQLSFATDTQYF
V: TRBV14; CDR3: CASSQEVGAASYNEQFF
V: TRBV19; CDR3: CASTASGGSSYNEQFF
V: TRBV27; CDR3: CASIKGPQHF
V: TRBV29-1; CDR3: CSVPSPPGGWFF
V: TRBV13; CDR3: CASSLGRDDNEQFF
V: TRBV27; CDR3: CASSPPGGQPQHF
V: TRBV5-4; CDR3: CASSLMTGGTDTQYF